The 12 T cell receptor beta chains below come from one sample, sequenced in a study of chemoradiotherapy in HPV16-positive cancers. Here immunoSEQ multiplex PCR was the method, and the copy in TCRdb shows in-frame clones only, minus some. Among fewer than 16,000 clones, approximately 80% were seen once, and the ten largest hold more than 9.5%. This sample was obtained from a patient who underwent chemoradiotherapy. These receptors came from a human donor with HPV-associated anogenital cancer.

The chain is built from TRBV6-5 and TRBJ2-7; D might be TRBD2 (6 bases). The CDR3 runs to 14 residues. Trimming took 6 bases from V and 7 from J, leaving 19 bases between them. The germline V gene has CDR1 MNHEY and CDR2 SVGAGI. This chain's CDR3 is CASRLRVREEEQYF. Written as DNA, the CDR3 is TGTGCCAGCAGGTTACGAGTCAGGGAGGAGGAGCAGTACTTC.

The chain joins TRBV4-3 to TRBJ2-2; a possible D gene is TRBD2 (5 bases). Trimming removed 4 bases from V and 1 base from J, with 16 bases in between. Germline CDR1 is LGHNA and CDR2 is YSLEER. This CDR3 is 17 amino acids long. The DNA for the CDR3 is TGCGCCAGCAGCCCTTTGTGGGTACTAGGGAACACCGGGGAGCTGTTTTTT. Protein: CASSPLWVLGNTGELFF.

The V gene is TRBV4-1, the J gene TRBJ2-1, with D possibly being TRBD1 or TRBD2 (5 bases each). The CDR3 has 14 residues. Germline V gene lookup returns CDR1 MGHRA and CDR2 YSYEKL. Trimming took 0 bases from V and 6 from J, leaving 9 bases between them. The CDR3 nucleotides read TGCGCCAGCAGCCAAGATTGGGGGAGCAATGAGCAGTTCTTC. Translated: CASSQDWGSNEQFF.

This clone has only a few counts. The chain joins TRBV4-3 to TRBJ2-2; D unclear. V was trimmed by 0 bases and J by 6 bases, leaving 14 bases between them. Germline values: CDR1 LGHNA, CDR2 YSLEER. This CDR3 contains 16 residues. CDR3 sequence reads: CASSQEEGLGPGELFF. The CDR3 DNA follows: TGCGCCAGCAGCCAAGAGGAAGGGTTAGGACCCGGGGAGCTGTTTTTT.

The V call is TRBV5-1, the J call TRBJ2-2, with unresolved D. Germline V lookup: CDR1 SGHRS, CDR2 YFSETQ. The CDR3 spans 16 residues. The V end was cut by 4 bases, the J end by 0 bases, with 13 bases between. DNA of the CDR3: TGCGCCAGCAGCCCCATCACTATCGCGAACACCGGGGAGCTGTTTTTT. Amino acid sequence: CASSPITIANTGELFF. The entire variable domain, with the rest obtained from reference TRBV5-1 and TRBJ2-2, is as follows: KAGVTQTPRYLIKTRGQQVTLSCSPISGHRSVSWYQQTPGQGLQFLFEYFSETQRNKGNFPGRFSGRQFSNSRSEMNVSTLELGDSALYLCASSPITIANTGELFFGEGSRLTVL.

This chain uses TRBV6-6 with TRBJ1-2; D unclear. Germline V lookup: CDR1 MNHNY, CDR2 SVGAGI (reference sequence). V shed 2 bases and J shed 4 bases, with 8 bases lying between them. This CDR3 has 13 residues. The chain's CDR3 is CASSYSISYGYTF. For the CDR3, the DNA is TGTGCCAGCAGTTACAGCATTTCCTATGGCTACACCTTC.

The chain joins TRBV6-5 to TRBJ2-1, with D perhaps matching TRBD2 (5 bases). This CDR3 contains 13 residues. Germline V gives CDR1 MNHEY, CDR2 SVGAGI. V was trimmed by 6 bases and J by 12 bases, leaving 18 bases between them. The chain's CDR3 is CASRDSASFVQFF. CDR3 DNA sequence: TGTGCCAGCAGGGACTCCGCTTCCTTTGTGCAGTTCTTC.

The chain joins TRBV19 to TRBJ2-7; 7 positions match TRBD1. There are 13 residues in the CDR3. Germline V gives CDR1 LNHDA, CDR2 SQIVND (reference sequence). The V and J ends lost 3 bases and 5 bases, in that order; junction bases with no gene match: 4. The CDR3 DNA follows: TGTGCCAGTAGTATTTCCGGGACAGACGAGCAGTACTTC. This codes for CASSISGTDEQYF.

This chain uses TRBV9 with TRBJ2-2; weak D call: TRBD1 (6 bases). CDR3 length equals 15 residues. Germline V gene data show CDR1 as SGDLS and CDR2 as YYNGEE. Trimming removed 0 bases at V and 1 base at J, with 7 bases between. DNA of the CDR3: TGTGCCAGCAGCGTAGTAGGGGGGAACACCGGGGAGCTGTTTTTT. Translation gives CASSVVGGNTGELFF.

The chain combines TRBV30 with TRBJ1-2; D is uncertain. Between the trimmed V and J ends, which lost 5 bases and 0 bases, there was a span of 13 bases. Germline V gene lookup returns CDR1 GTSNPN and CDR2 SVGIG (reference sequence). CDR3 length: 14 amino acids. The CDR3 spells CAWALRSTNYGYTF. The CDR3 DNA sequence: TGTGCCTGGGCCCTCAGATCGACTAACTATGGCTACACCTTC.

This clone was detected only a few times. The chain couples TRBV2 to TRBJ1-5, with D perhaps matching TRBD1 (5 bases). CDR3 length equals 13 residues. V was shortened by 2 bases and J by 5 bases, with 7 bases between the two germline ends. The germline CDR1 and CDR2 sequences are SNHLY and FYNNEI. The CDR3 loop reads CASSERTHQPQHF. CDR3 in DNA: TGTGCCAGCAGTGAACGGACACATCAGCCCCAGCATTTT.

The chain is built from TRBV4-2 and TRBJ1-1, with TRBD1 identical over 10 bases. Germline V gives CDR1 LGHNA, CDR2 YNFKEQ. Unmatched junction bases numbered 8, after V lost 1 base and J lost 0 bases. This CDR3 is 18 amino acids long. The CDR3 is CASSQGGTGDLMNTEAFF. The CDR3 nucleotides read TGTGCCAGCAGCCAAGGAGGGACAGGGGATCTGATGAACACTGAAGCTTTCTTT.